Listed below are T cell receptor beta chains from one sample, sequenced in a study of tumor-infiltrating lymphocytes in localized non-small cell lung cancer. The method was immunoSEQ multiplex PCR; TCRdb's version includes in-frame clones alone and lacks a portion of them. The sample has 9,500 or so clones, roughly 80% seen once. Sequencing input: uninvolved lung tissue not adjacent to the tumor. Every receptor here comes from a human donor with non-small cell lung cancer. The CDR3 runs from the conserved cysteine through the conserved F or W. The D gene is left open where the match is weak. A row's size may be missing; if present it is once, few, many or a size class.

d_call: .
j_call: TRBJ1-2
v_call: TRBV29-1
clone_size: .
cdr3_nt: TGCAGCGTTGAAGTCGGGGGCGGTAGAGGCTACACCTTC
cdr3_aa: CSVEVGGGRGYTF

d_call: .
j_call: TRBJ1-5
v_call: TRBV7-2
clone_size: .
cdr3_nt: TGTGCCAGCAGCACCCTCGGGGATCAGCCCCAGCATTTT
cdr3_aa: CASSTLGDQPQHF

d_call: .
j_call: TRBJ2-3
v_call: TRBV7-3
clone_size: medium-sized
cdr3_nt: TGTGCCAGCAGCTTACAGCTTAGCACAGATACGCAGTATTTT
cdr3_aa: CASSLQLSTDTQYF

d_call: .
j_call: TRBJ2-7
v_call: TRBV7-2
clone_size: once
cdr3_nt: TGTGCCAGCAGCCTGCTTCAGGGCGGGACCCAAGAGCAGTACTTC
cdr3_aa: CASSLLQGGTQEQYF

d_call: .
j_call: TRBJ1-3
v_call: TRBV9
clone_size: .
cdr3_nt: TGTGCCAGCAGCGTAAGTCACACAGGGCAGCGGGGAAACACCATATATTTT
cdr3_aa: CASSVSHTGQRGNTIYF

d_call: .
j_call: TRBJ1-5
v_call: TRBV6-1
clone_size: .
cdr3_nt: TGTGCCAGCAGGGGGGCGGGGAAGGGGGATCAGCCCCAGCATTTT
cdr3_aa: CASRGAGKGDQPQHF

d_call: TRBD2
j_call: TRBJ2-3
v_call: TRBV6-5
clone_size: .
cdr3_nt: TGTGCCAGCATGGGTAGCGGGGGGTTAGATACGCAGTATTTT
cdr3_aa: CASMGSGGLDTQYF

d_call: .
j_call: TRBJ1-5
v_call: TRBV27
clone_size: .
cdr3_nt: TGTGCCAGCAGTTTATCAGGGCCCCAGGGGAATCAGCCCCAGCATTTT
cdr3_aa: CASSLSGPQGNQPQHF

d_call: .
j_call: TRBJ2-4
v_call: TRBV29-1
clone_size: .
cdr3_nt: TGCAGCCAAATGACTTTAGCCAAAAACATTCAGTACTTC
cdr3_aa: CSQMTLAKNIQYF

d_call: TRBD1
j_call: TRBJ1-2
v_call: TRBV7-2
clone_size: .
cdr3_nt: TGTGCCAGCAGCAACCGACAGGGGGCCGGCGGCTACACCTTC
cdr3_aa: CASSNRQGAGGYTF

d_call: .
j_call: TRBJ2-5
v_call: TRBV30
clone_size: once
cdr3_nt: TGTGCCTGGGGGCTCGGCCGTCGGGAGACCCAGTACTTC
cdr3_aa: CAWGLGRRETQYF

d_call: .
j_call: TRBJ1-1
v_call: TRBV29-1
clone_size: .
cdr3_nt: TGCAGCGTTACATCAGGGAGTAACCAAGCTTTCTTT
cdr3_aa: CSVTSGSNQAFF

d_call: TRBD1
j_call: TRBJ2-2
v_call: TRBV19
clone_size: once
cdr3_nt: TGTGCCAGTAGTGAAGGGACAGTGAACACCGGGGAGCTGTTTTTT
cdr3_aa: CASSEGTVNTGELFF

d_call: TRBD1
j_call: TRBJ2-5
v_call: TRBV7-7
clone_size: few
cdr3_nt: TGTGCTAGCAGCTTAGGACAGGCCAAAGAGACCCAGTACTTC
cdr3_aa: CASSLGQAKETQYF

d_call: .
j_call: TRBJ2-3
v_call: TRBV7-2
clone_size: .
cdr3_nt: TGTGCCAGCAGCTCGGGGTACACAGATACGCAGTATTTT
cdr3_aa: CASSSGYTDTQYF

d_call: TRBD1
j_call: TRBJ2-3
v_call: TRBV2
clone_size: .
cdr3_nt: TGTGCCAGCATGCCGGGACAGGTCACAGATACGCAGTATTTT
cdr3_aa: CASMPGQVTDTQYF

d_call: TRBD1
j_call: TRBJ2-7
v_call: TRBV30
clone_size: .
cdr3_nt: TGTGCCTGGGGGAAACCCCAGGGGGTTTATTCCTACGAGCAGTACTTC
cdr3_aa: CAWGKPQGVYSYEQYF

d_call: .
j_call: TRBJ2-3
v_call: TRBV9
clone_size: .
cdr3_nt: TGTGCCAGCAGCGTAGACGGGAGAGGGGTCGATACGCAGTATTTT
cdr3_aa: CASSVDGRGVDTQYF

d_call: .
j_call: TRBJ1-1
v_call: TRBV7-9
clone_size: .
cdr3_nt: TGTGCCAGCAGCTTAGGGCCGGTTGAAGCTTTCTTT
cdr3_aa: CASSLGPVEAFF

d_call: TRBD2
j_call: TRBJ2-7
v_call: TRBV5-6
clone_size: .
cdr3_nt: TGTGCCAGCAGCTCACTAGCGGGATACTACGAGCAGTACTTC
cdr3_aa: CASSSLAGYYEQYF

d_call: .
j_call: TRBJ2-7
v_call: TRBV19
clone_size: few
cdr3_nt: TGTGCCAGTAGTATTCTGATCGGGGAGTACGAGCAGTACTTC
cdr3_aa: CASSILIGEYEQYF

d_call: .
j_call: TRBJ2-2
v_call: TRBV9
clone_size: .
cdr3_nt: TGTGCCAGCAGTTCCCCCGGGGATGACGAGGGGCCGAACACCGGGGAGCTGTTTTTT
cdr3_aa: CASSSPGDDEGPNTGELFF

d_call: .
j_call: TRBJ1-3
v_call: TRBV29-1
clone_size: .
cdr3_nt: TGCAGCGTTGCGGTAAGGGGATCAGGAAACACCATATATTTT
cdr3_aa: CSVAVRGSGNTIYF

d_call: TRBD1
j_call: TRBJ1-1
v_call: TRBV4-1
clone_size: .
cdr3_nt: TGCGCCAGCAGCCAGGACAGGGCGAAGAACACTGAAGCTTTCTTT
cdr3_aa: CASSQDRAKNTEAFF

d_call: TRBD2
j_call: TRBJ2-1
v_call: TRBV4-3
clone_size: .
cdr3_nt: TGCGCCAGCAGCAACCCACCTAGCGGGGACAATGAGCAGTTCTTC
cdr3_aa: CASSNPPSGDNEQFF

d_call: TRBD1
j_call: TRBJ1-5
v_call: TRBV19
clone_size: .
cdr3_nt: TGTGCCACCAGGGACAGGGGCAATCAGCCCCAGCATTTT
cdr3_aa: CATRDRGNQPQHF

d_call: TRBD1
j_call: TRBJ2-7
v_call: TRBV10-3
clone_size: once
cdr3_nt: TGTGCCATCAGCTTGGACAGGGGCCGGGGACGTGAGTACTTC
cdr3_aa: CAISLDRGRGREYF

d_call: TRBD2
j_call: TRBJ2-2
v_call: TRBV28
clone_size: .
cdr3_nt: TGTGCCAGCAATGTTAGGGGACTACTCACCGGGGAGCTGTTTTTT
cdr3_aa: CASNVRGLLTGELFF

d_call: .
j_call: TRBJ1-1
v_call: TRBV30
clone_size: large
cdr3_nt: TGTGCCTGGAGTTTGAAGGCGTTGGAAGCTTTCTTT
cdr3_aa: CAWSLKALEAFF

d_call: .
j_call: TRBJ2-7
v_call: TRBV28
clone_size: .
cdr3_nt: TGTGCCAGCAGTCTCTCTTACTACGAGCAGTACTTC
cdr3_aa: CASSLSYYEQYF

d_call: .
j_call: TRBJ2-6
v_call: TRBV4-3
clone_size: .
cdr3_nt: TGCGCCAGCAGCCAAGAGGTGACTTCTGGGGCCAACGTCCTGACTTTC
cdr3_aa: CASSQEVTSGANVLTF

d_call: TRBD1
j_call: TRBJ1-1
v_call: TRBV7-3
clone_size: .
cdr3_nt: TGTGCCAGCAGCTTAACAGGGGGCGCGAGCACTGAAGCTTTCTTT
cdr3_aa: CASSLTGGASTEAFF

d_call: .
j_call: TRBJ2-1
v_call: TRBV19
clone_size: .
cdr3_nt: TGTGCCAGTAGTCGTACGCCGGTCGCCCCTGAGCAGTTCTTC
cdr3_aa: CASSRTPVAPEQFF

d_call: TRBD1
j_call: TRBJ2-7
v_call: TRBV7-6
clone_size: .
cdr3_nt: TGTGCCAGCAGCTTAGAACCCCGTGGACAGGGAATCTACGAGCAGTACTTC
cdr3_aa: CASSLEPRGQGIYEQYF

d_call: .
j_call: TRBJ2-7
v_call: TRBV10-3
clone_size: .
cdr3_nt: TGTGCCATCAGTGCGAGGGGGATCTCCTACGAGCAGTACTTC
cdr3_aa: CAISARGISYEQYF

d_call: .
j_call: TRBJ2-4
v_call: TRBV5-1
clone_size: .
cdr3_nt: TGCGCCAGCAGCACAGGGTTGGTGCAGTACTTC
cdr3_aa: CASSTGLVQYF

d_call: TRBD1
j_call: TRBJ2-3
v_call: TRBV5-6
clone_size: .
cdr3_nt: TGTGCCAGCAGCTTGGAAGGGGGCCTCCTCACAGATACGCAGTATTTT
cdr3_aa: CASSLEGGLLTDTQYF

d_call: TRBD2
j_call: TRBJ2-3
v_call: TRBV5-6
clone_size: .
cdr3_nt: TGTGCCAGCAGCTTCGGCGGGACTAACACAGATACGCAGTATTTT
cdr3_aa: CASSFGGTNTDTQYF

d_call: .
j_call: TRBJ1-5
v_call: TRBV19
clone_size: .
cdr3_nt: TGTGCCAGTAGTATAACCGCAGGGAATCAGCCCCAGCATTTT
cdr3_aa: CASSITAGNQPQHF

d_call: .
j_call: TRBJ2-5
v_call: TRBV11-1
clone_size: .
cdr3_nt: TGTGCCAGCAGCTTAGCGCTCAGGGATAGAGAGACCCAGTACTTC
cdr3_aa: CASSLALRDRETQYF

d_call: TRBD1
j_call: TRBJ1-1
v_call: TRBV4-3
clone_size: few
cdr3_nt: TGCGCCAGCAGCCGAGGGACAGGACTGAACACTGAAGCTTTCTTT
cdr3_aa: CASSRGTGLNTEAFF

d_call: TRBD2
j_call: TRBJ2-5
v_call: TRBV7-2
clone_size: .
cdr3_nt: TGTGCCAGCAGCTTAGACGGTAGCGGGGCAGAGACCCAGTACTTC
cdr3_aa: CASSLDGSGAETQYF

d_call: .
j_call: TRBJ2-7
v_call: TRBV19
clone_size: .
cdr3_nt: TGTGCCAGTAGTCCGATTCCAGGTCCCTCCTACGAGCAGTACTTC
cdr3_aa: CASSPIPGPSYEQYF

d_call: TRBD1
j_call: TRBJ1-1
v_call: TRBV2
clone_size: .
cdr3_nt: TGTGCCAGCAATAACCGGGACAGGGGGCTGACTGAAGCTTTCTTT
cdr3_aa: CASNNRDRGLTEAFF

d_call: .
j_call: TRBJ1-2
v_call: TRBV6-1
clone_size: few
cdr3_nt: TGTGCCAGCAGTGAAAAGGGTACCTATGGCTACACCTTC
cdr3_aa: CASSEKGTYGYTF

d_call: TRBD1
j_call: TRBJ1-5
v_call: TRBV19
clone_size: .
cdr3_nt: TGTGCCAGTAGTATCCCGACAGGGCGGGGCAATCAGCCCCAGCATTTT
cdr3_aa: CASSIPTGRGNQPQHF

d_call: .
j_call: TRBJ1-5
v_call: TRBV2
clone_size: once
cdr3_nt: TGTGCCAGCAGTCGGGCAAATCAGCCCCAGCATTTT
cdr3_aa: CASSRANQPQHF

d_call: .
j_call: TRBJ1-2
v_call: TRBV25-1
clone_size: .
cdr3_nt: TGTGCCAGCAGTGGGGGAAAGGGGGGCCAAGATGGCTACACCTTC
cdr3_aa: CASSGGKGGQDGYTF

d_call: .
j_call: TRBJ2-6
v_call: TRBV2
clone_size: .
cdr3_nt: TGTGCCAGCAGCGAGGAGGGGTTTTCTGGGGCCAACGTCCTGACTTTC
cdr3_aa: CASSEEGFSGANVLTF

d_call: .
j_call: TRBJ2-2
v_call: TRBV5-1
clone_size: .
cdr3_nt: TGCGCCAGCAGTTTCGGGTTGAACACCGGGGAGCTGTTTTTT
cdr3_aa: CASSFGLNTGELFF

d_call: TRBD1
j_call: TRBJ1-2
v_call: TRBV28
clone_size: .
cdr3_nt: TGTGCCAGCAGTTTATGGCACCTGGGACAGGCGAATAACTATGGCTACACCTTC
cdr3_aa: CASSLWHLGQANNYGYTF

d_call: TRBD2
j_call: TRBJ2-5
v_call: TRBV5-1
clone_size: .
cdr3_nt: TGCGCCAGCAGCTTGGGACTAGCTCAAGAGACCCAGTACTTC
cdr3_aa: CASSLGLAQETQYF

d_call: TRBD1
j_call: TRBJ1-5
v_call: TRBV12-5
clone_size: .
cdr3_nt: TGTGCTAGTGGTTTGGGGACAGGGTTCGGTCAGCCCCAGCATTTT
cdr3_aa: CASGLGTGFGQPQHF

d_call: .
j_call: TRBJ1-1
v_call: TRBV19
clone_size: few
cdr3_nt: TGTGCCAGTAGTATGCGGGGGGCGACCACTGAAGCTTTCTTT
cdr3_aa: CASSMRGATTEAFF

d_call: TRBD1
j_call: TRBJ1-2
v_call: TRBV10-2
clone_size: .
cdr3_nt: TGCGCCAGCAGTGACCCGGGACAGGGGGCCTATGGCTACACCTTC
cdr3_aa: CASSDPGQGAYGYTF

d_call: TRBD2
j_call: TRBJ2-7
v_call: TRBV4-3
clone_size: .
cdr3_nt: TGCGCCAGCAGCCAAGGTTTTCTAGCGGGGGACCCCTACGAGCAGTACTTC
cdr3_aa: CASSQGFLAGDPYEQYF